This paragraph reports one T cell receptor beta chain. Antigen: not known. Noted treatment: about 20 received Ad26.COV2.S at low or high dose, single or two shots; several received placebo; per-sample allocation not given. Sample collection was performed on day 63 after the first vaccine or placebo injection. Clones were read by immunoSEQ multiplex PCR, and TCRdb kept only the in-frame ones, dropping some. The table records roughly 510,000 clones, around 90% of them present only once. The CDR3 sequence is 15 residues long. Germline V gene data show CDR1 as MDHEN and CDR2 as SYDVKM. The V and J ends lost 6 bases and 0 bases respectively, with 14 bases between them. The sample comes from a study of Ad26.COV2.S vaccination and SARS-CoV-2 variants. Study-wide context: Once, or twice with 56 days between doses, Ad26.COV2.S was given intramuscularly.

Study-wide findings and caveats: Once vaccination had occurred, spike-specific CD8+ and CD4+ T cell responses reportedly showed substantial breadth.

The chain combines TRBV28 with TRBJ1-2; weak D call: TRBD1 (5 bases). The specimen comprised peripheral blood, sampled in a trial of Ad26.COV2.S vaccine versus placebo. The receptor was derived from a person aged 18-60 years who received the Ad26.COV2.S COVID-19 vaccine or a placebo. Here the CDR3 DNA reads TGTGCCAGCAGCCTCCGGGACGGAACTAACTATGGCTACACCTTC. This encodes CASSLRDGTNYGYTF.